This T cell receptor beta chain was recovered during a study of CXCR3-negative and CXCR3-positive naive CD8 T cells. TRB cDNA was prepared as libraries by UMI-labeled 5' RACE. TCRdb reprocessed the 5' RACE reads and stores each CDR3 protein as one record, lacking DNA. Its clone listing holds several thousand distinct CDR3 sequences. Each CD8+ T cell subset was flow-sorted in triplicate. Every sort contained 300,000 cells. Naive CD8+ T lymphocytes were specified as CD45RO-CCR7+CD27+CD95-. Study-wide points: A higher hydrophobicity marked the TRB CDR3s of CXCR3-positive naive cells versus CXCR3-negative naive cells.

The CDR3 contains 14 residues. A remark on this clonotype: The antigen is undetermined.

This chain joins TRBV21-1 and TRBJ2-7; TCRdb designates TRBD1, a call that cannot be tested without DNA. TRBV21-1 has pseudogene status. The sequenced material came from naive CXCR3+ CD8+ T cells from blood. Subset denoted: CD45RO-CCR7+CD27+CD95- naive CD8+ T cells expressing CXCR3 (TNR3+). The clonotype originates from a human donor in good health. Some clones in this sample may be carry-over from other donors' samples. CDR3 sequence: CASRPGQGKSEQYF.